This passage covers 20 T cell receptor beta chains from one sample sequenced in a study of blood T cell repertoires in COVID-19. Profiling relied on immunoSEQ multiplex PCR, and the TCRdb table lists in-frame clones only, not all of them. The profile shows roughly 180,000 clones, approximately 85% of them singletons. The source material was peripheral blood. These receptors all come from a woman aged 45-59 years with COVID-19, enrolled during active disease.

The CDR3 coding sequence is TGTGCCTGCCTTTCGACAGCTGTGAACTATGGCTACACCTTC. It yields the protein CACLSTAVNYGYTF. V gene TRBV30 combines with J gene TRBJ1-2, with TRBD1 as a possible D gene (5 bases). The CDR3 consists of 14 residues. Trimming took 6 bases from V and 2 from J, leaving 16 bases between them. Germline V lookup: CDR1 GTSNPN, CDR2 SVGIG (reference sequence).

The rearrangement links TRBV3-1 (or the pseudogene TRBV3-2) to TRBJ1-5, with 8 bases that match TRBD1. The V gene's germline CDR1 is LGHDT and CDR2 YNNKEL (reference sequence). The ends lost 2 bases at V and 6 bases at J; junction bases unmatched: 3. The CDR3 has 14 residues. CDR3 loop: CASSQSGGGQPQHF. Here the CDR3 DNA reads TGTGCCAGCAGCCAATCAGGGGGCGGTCAGCCCCAGCATTTT.

V gene TRBV12-3 or TRBV12-4 combines with J gene TRBJ2-2; no definite D call. Trimming took 6 bases from V and 6 from J, leaving 5 bases between them. The CDR3 totals 11 residues. The CDR3 loop is CASSGAGELFF. CDR3 sequence (DNA): TGTGCCAGCAGCGGTGCCGGGGAGCTGTTTTTT.

The chain is built from TRBV13 and TRBJ2-5; D may be TRBD2 (6 bases). V was cut by 4 bases and J by 2 bases, with 11 bases left in between. The CDR3 spans 14 residues. CDR1 and CDR2 (germline): PRHDT, FYEKMQ (reference sequence). The CDR3 loop is CASSYGTPQETQYF. CDR3 DNA sequence: TGTGCCAGCAGCTACGGGACTCCTCAAGAGACCCAGTACTTC.

The rearrangement uses TRBV7-9 and TRBJ1-2; D not certain. V was pared by 4 bases and J by 3 bases, with 9 bases between. CDR1 is SEHNR and CDR2 is FQNEAQ in the germline V gene (reference sequence). The CDR3 length is 13 residues. The DNA for the CDR3 is TGTGCCAGCAGCTCGGTCCCGGACTATGGCTACACCTTC. As protein: CASSSVPDYGYTF. Full variable domain (missing parts from reference TRBV7-9 and TRBJ1-2): DTGVSQNPRHKITKRGQNVTFRCDPISEHNRLYWYRQTLGQGPEFLTYFQNEAQLEKSRLLSDRFSAERPKGSFSTLEIQRTEQGDSAMYLCASSSVPDYGYTFGSGTRLTVV.

Only one count was recorded for this clone. The rearrangement uses TRBV9 and TRBJ2-7; no clear D gene. V was cut by 4 bases and J by 0 bases, with 20 bases left in between. This CDR3 region has 17 residues. The germline CDR1 and CDR2 sequences are SGDLS and YYNGEE. CDR3 coding DNA: TGTGCCAGCAGCCCAAAGGATGGAGTCCGTGGCTCCTACGAGCAGTACTTC. Protein product: CASSPKDGVRGSYEQYF. The whole variable domain, filled in from reference TRBV9 and TRBJ2-7, reads DSGVTQTPKHLITATGQRVTLRCSPRSGDLSVYWYQQSLDQGLQFLIQYYNGEERAKGNILERFSAQQFPDLHSELNLSSLELGDSALYFCASSPKDGVRGSYEQYFGPGTRLTVT.

The rearrangement links TRBV15 to TRBJ2-1; 11 positions match TRBD1. The germline gives CDR1 LNHNV, CDR2 YYDKDF (reference sequence). The V gene end was trimmed by 8 bases and the J gene end by 10 bases; junction bases not matched to a gene: 7. The CDR3 covers 13 residues. This CDR3 is CATAGQGAPEQFF. The CDR3 DNA reads as TGTGCCACCGCAGGACAGGGGGCTCCGGAGCAGTTCTTC.

The rearrangement uses TRBV29-1 and TRBJ2-5; D is possibly TRBD1 (5 bases). Trimming took off 4 bases at V and 11 bases at J, with 8 bases between the two ends. The germline V gene encodes CDR1 SQVTM and CDR2 ANQGSEA. CDR3 length: 9 residues. The DNA of the CDR3 is TGCAGCGTTGCCCCAGGGCAGTACTTC. The encoded protein is CSVAPGQYF.

The chain has TRBV29-1 and TRBJ2-5; a weak D match, TRBD1 (5 bases). Germline lookup yields CDR1 SQVTM and CDR2 ANQGSEA. Deletions cut 1 base from V and 0 bases from J, with 15 bases between. The CDR3 runs 16 residues. In DNA form, the CDR3 reads TGCAGCGTTGAAGGTCGAGCAGGGAAGCACCAAGAGACCCAGTACTTC. Its protein product is CSVEGRAGKHQETQYF.

The J gene is TRBJ2-7, the V gene TRBV7-2, with TRBD1 matching over 7 bases. The CDR3 loop spans 15 amino acids. V was clipped by 6 bases and J by 0 bases; unmatched bases: 8. Per the germline V gene, CDR1 is SGHTA and CDR2 is FQGNSA. CDR3 bases: TGTGCCAGCAGTACAAAAGGGGGCCCCTCCTACGAGCAGTACTTC. It is translated as CASSTKGGPSYEQYF.

The chain uses TRBV3-1 (or the pseudogene TRBV3-2) and TRBJ1-1; the match to TRBD1 covers 7 bases. V shed 3 bases and J 3 bases; nucleotides not matched to a gene: 1. Per germline, CDR1 LGHDT and CDR2 YNNKEL (reference sequence). The CDR3 spans 13 residues. DNA for the CDR3: TGTGCCAGCAGCCAGACAGGGTACACTGAAGCTTTCTTT. Translated: CASSQTGYTEAFF.

This clone has only a few counts. The rearrangement joins TRBV19 to TRBJ2-1; D might be TRBD2 (6 bases). CDR1 is LNHDA, CDR2 SQIVND, per germline (reference sequence). V lost 4 bases and J lost 5, with 12 bases in between. CDR3 length: 14 residues. The CDR3 reads CASSKGTQNNEQFF. CDR3 DNA: TGTGCCAGTAGTAAAGGGACTCAAAACAATGAGCAGTTCTTC. Full variable domain (missing parts from reference TRBV19 and TRBJ2-1): DGGITQSPKYLFRKEGQNVTLSCEQNLNHDAMYWYRQDPGQGLRLIYYSQIVNDFQKGDIAEGYSVSREKKESFPLTVTSAQKNPTAFYLCASSKGTQNNEQFFGPGTRLTVL.

The V and J genes are TRBV18 and TRBJ2-2; TRBD1 might be the D (5 bases). With 1 base removed from V and 7 bases from J, the gap between germline ends came to 7 bases. The CDR3 totals 13 residues. CDR1 and CDR2 (germline): KGHSH, LQKENI. The CDR3: CASSPQGRGELFF. In nucleotides, the CDR3 is TGTGCCAGCTCACCACAGGGGCGCGGGGAGCTGTTTTTT. The variable domain in full, completed from reference TRBV18 and TRBJ2-2, reads NAGVMQNPRHLVRRRGQEARLRCSPMKGHSHVYWYRQLPEEGLKFMVYLQKENIIDESGMPKERFSAEFPKEGPSILRIQQVVRGDSAAYFCASSPQGRGELFFGEGSRLTVL.

This clone was recorded once. The chain recombines TRBV19 with TRBJ2-7, with 9 nucleotides matching TRBD2. V lost 3 bases to trimming and J lost 1 base; unmatched junction nucleotides: 7. The germline V gene encodes CDR1 LNHDA and CDR2 SQIVND (reference sequence). This CDR3 spans 16 amino acids. CDR3 coding DNA: TGTGCCAGTAGTATGTTGTGGAGCGGGGGGTCCTACGAGCAGTACTTC. Translation gives CASSMLWSGGSYEQYF. Supplemented by reference TRBV19 and TRBJ2-7, the full variable domain reads DGGITQSPKYLFRKEGQNVTLSCEQNLNHDAMYWYRQDPGQGLRLIYYSQIVNDFQKGDIAEGYSVSREKKESFPLTVTSAQKNPTAFYLCASSMLWSGGSYEQYFGPGTRLTVT.

This clone was detected a few times. The chain couples TRBV7-9 to TRBJ1-3; D not resolved. The germline V and J ends were trimmed by 11 bases and 0 bases, with 8 bases remaining between them. Germline V CDR1 and CDR2: SEHNR, FQNEAQ (reference sequence). The CDR3 is 12 amino acids. The CDR3 region has the DNA TGTGCCTCGGGAGACTCTGGAAACACCATATATTTT. Protein sequence: CASGDSGNTIYF. Variable domain in full (rest from reference TRBV7-9 and TRBJ1-3): DTGVSQNPRHKITKRGQNVTFRCDPISEHNRLYWYRQTLGQGPEFLTYFQNEAQLEKSRLLSDRFSAERPKGSFSTLEIQRTEQGDSAMYLCASGDSGNTIYFGEGSWLTVV.

V and J are TRBV30 and TRBJ2-7; 10 nucleotides align to TRBD2. Trimming at V came to 0 bases and at J to 7 bases, leaving 12 bases not matched to a gene. CDR3 length equals 16 residues. CDR1 is GTSNPN, CDR2 SVGIG, per germline (reference sequence). The DNA of the CDR3 is TGTGCCTGGAGTGTACTGGCTAGCGGGGGCCGAGGAGAGCAGTACTTC. Translating gives CAWSVLASGGRGEQYF. The whole variable domain, filled in from reference TRBV30 and TRBJ2-7, reads SQTIHQWPATLVQPVGSPLSLECTVEGTSNPNLYWYRQAAGRGLQLLFYSVGIGQISSEVPQNLSASRPQDRQFILSSKKLLLSDSGFYLCAWSVLASGGRGEQYFGPGTRLTVT.

The chain links TRBV3-1 (or the pseudogene TRBV3-2) to TRBJ1-2; 8 bases agree with TRBD1. Germline V gene data show CDR1 as LGHDT and CDR2 as YNNKEL (reference sequence). The CDR3 contains 13 residues. The V and J ends lost 4 bases and 8 bases, in that order; junction bases with no gene match: 6. In nucleotides, the CDR3 is TGTGCCAGCAGCCCCGACAGGGGAGGGGGCTACACCTTC. It is translated as CASSPDRGGGYTF.

This rearrangement joins TRBV2 to TRBJ1-5, with D possibly being TRBD1 (5 bases). Germline V lookup: CDR1 SNHLY, CDR2 FYNNEI. The V end was cut by 5 bases, the J end by 7 bases, with 12 bases between. This CDR3 contains 13 residues. CDR3 sequence: CASSSREDQPQHF. CDR3 bases: TGTGCCAGCAGTTCCAGGGAGGACCAGCCCCAGCATTTT.

This clone has more than one count but fewer than ten. The chain links TRBV24-1 to TRBJ2-3, with 11 bases fitting TRBD2. The germline V gene has CDR1 KGHDR and CDR2 SFDVKD. The CDR3 is made up of 19 amino acids. The V and J ends lost 4 bases and 2 bases, in that order; junction bases with no gene match: 13. The DNA of the CDR3 is TGTGCCACCAGTGAATCAGCTAGCGGGGGGTCCTTCCTCACAGATACGCAGTATTTT. It is translated as CATSESASGGSFLTDTQYF.

The genes are TRBV6-1 and TRBJ2-7, with D possibly TRBD1 on 5 matching bases. CDR3 size: 15 residues. V was trimmed by 2 bases and J by 0 bases, leaving 11 bases between them. Germline V CDR1 and CDR2: MNHNS, SASEGT. Written as DNA, the CDR3 is TGTGCCAGCAGTGAATACGACAGTGCCTCCTACGAGCAGTACTTC. The encoded protein is CASSEYDSASYEQYF.